These 24 T cell receptor beta chains originate from one sample sequenced in a study of early stage breast cancer tumors. The data were produced by immunoSEQ multiplex PCR, yet TCRdb's version contains in-frame clones alone and is incomplete. The sample has 50,000 to 65,000 clones; about 93% are singletons. Material for sequencing was blood. These TCRs come from an older person with breast cancer.

This rearrangement joins TRBV5-4 to TRBJ2-7, with no clear D. The V end lost 0 bases, the J end lost 3 bases, and 10 bases lay between the germline ends. Germline-derived CDR1 and CDR2 are SGHNT and YYREEE (reference sequence). The CDR3 has 14 amino acids. In nucleotides, the CDR3 is TGTGCCAGCAGCTTGGTGGGCCAATTCTACGAGCAGTACTTC. It is translated as CASSLVGQFYEQYF. The full variable domain, its missing parts supplied by reference TRBV5-4 and TRBJ2-7, is ETGVTQSPTHLIKTRGQQVTLRCSSQSGHNTVSWYQQALGQGPQFIFQYYREEENGRGNFPPRFSGLQFPNYSSELNVNALELDDSALYLCASSLVGQFYEQYFGPGTRLTVT.

J is TRBJ1-3 and V is TRBV7-2, with TRBD1 as a possible D gene (6 bases). The CDR3 has 17 residues. Trimming took off 4 bases at V and 0 bases at J, with 16 bases between the two ends. Germline lookup yields CDR1 SGHTA and CDR2 FQGNSA. The CDR3 nucleotides are TGTGCCAGCAGCTACCTTACCAGGGGTCTCTCTGGAAACACCATATATTTT. Protein product: CASSYLTRGLSGNTIYF.

The chain links TRBV5-1 to TRBJ2-2, with D uncertain. Germline assignment: CDR1 SGHRS and CDR2 YFSETQ. Trimming removed 4 bases at V and 4 bases at J, with 8 bases between. CDR3 length equals 13 residues. The CDR3 spells CASSAAGTGELFF. CDR3 nucleotide sequence: TGCGCCAGCAGCGCCGCAGGCACCGGGGAGCTGTTTTTT.

In DNA, the CDR3 is TGTGCCAGCAGTGCTAATACCAATCAGCCCCAGCATTTT. It yields the protein CASSANTNQPQHF. The rearrangement uses TRBV6-4 and TRBJ1-5; D not certain. Germline CDR1 and CDR2: MRHNA and SNTAGT. CDR3 length equals 13 residues. Trimming took off 4 bases at V and 3 bases at J, with 7 bases between the two ends.

The chain carries TRBV30 and TRBJ2-1; 12 nucleotides line up with TRBD2. J was trimmed by 9 bases and V by 0 bases; bases with no gene match: 6. This CDR3 region has 15 residues. Germline assignment: CDR1 GTSNPN and CDR2 SVGIG (reference sequence). CDR3 DNA: TGTGCCTGGAGTGTTTCTAGCGGGGGGGCGGGTGAGCAGTTCTTC. Translated: CAWSVSSGGAGEQFF. The variable domain in full, with the rest retrieved from reference TRBV30 and TRBJ2-1, is SQTIHQWPATLVQPVGSPLSLECTVEGTSNPNLYWYRQAAGRGLQLLFYSVGIGQISSEVPQNLSASRPQDRQFILSSKKLLLSDSGFYLCAWSVSSGGAGEQFFGPGTRLTVL.

The V gene is TRBV5-1, the J gene TRBJ2-6; TRBD2 is a possible D gene (5 bases). The germline gives CDR1 SGHRS, CDR2 YFSETQ. V was pared by 1 base and J by 4 bases, with 12 bases between. The CDR3 totals 16 residues. In nucleotides, the CDR3 is TGCGCCAGCAGCTTGAGTCGGACTCCGGGGGCCAACGTCCTGACTTTC. Protein sequence: CASSLSRTPGANVLTF.

The chain is built from TRBV7-9 and TRBJ1-4, with 7 positions matching TRBD1. The CDR3 contains 15 residues. The V and J ends lost 6 bases and 3 bases, in that order; junction bases with no gene match: 7. Germline V gene sequence: CDR1 SEHNR, CDR2 FQNEAQ (reference sequence). CDR3 loop: CASRKQGQANEKLFF. The CDR3 DNA reads TGTGCCAGCAGGAAACAGGGGCAGGCTAATGAAAAACTGTTTTTT.

This chain links TRBV6-5 with TRBJ2-4; 7 nucleotides line up with TRBD1. Trimming took 0 bases from V and 9 from J; bases not matched to a gene: 5. Germline CDR1 and CDR2: MNHEY and SVGAGI. CDR3 length: 14 amino acids. This CDR3 is CASSYSEGAGIQYF. The CDR3 DNA follows: TGTGCCAGCAGTTACTCAGAGGGGGCGGGCATTCAGTACTTC.

The table lists this clone with a count of one. The chain combines TRBV27 with TRBJ1-1; TRBD1 might be the D (5 bases). Trimming left V 1 base short and J 1 base short, with 13 bases between. Germline V gene sequence: CDR1 MNHEY, CDR2 SMNVEV (reference sequence). This CDR3 has 16 residues. CDR3 residues: CASSLYMWGGNTEAFF. In DNA, the CDR3 is TGTGCCAGCAGTTTATATATGTGGGGCGGGAACACTGAAGCTTTCTTT.

This clone was detected a few times. The chain links TRBV2 to TRBJ1-3; D is unclear. The CDR3 loop spans 15 amino acids. Germline V gene lookup returns CDR1 SNHLY and CDR2 FYNNEI. With 4 bases removed from V and 2 bases from J, the gap between germline ends came to 12 bases. The CDR3 loop reads CASSANPGTGNTIYF. The DNA for the CDR3 is TGTGCCAGCAGTGCGAATCCGGGGACTGGAAACACCATATATTTT.

The rearrangement joins TRBV19 to TRBJ2-2; D call uncertain. The CDR3 is 14 amino acids. CDR1 and CDR2 (germline): LNHDA, SQIVND (reference sequence). Trimming stripped 4 bases from V and 2 bases from J, with 8 bases between. The CDR3 protein is CASSSQVNTGELFF. The CDR3 coding sequence is TGTGCCAGTAGTAGCCAGGTTAACACCGGGGAGCTGTTTTTT. Full variable domain (missing parts from reference TRBV19 and TRBJ2-2): DGGITQSPKYLFRKEGQNVTLSCEQNLNHDAMYWYRQDPGQGLRLIYYSQIVNDFQKGDIAEGYSVSREKKESFPLTVTSAQKNPTAFYLCASSSQVNTGELFFGEGSRLTVL.

This rearrangement joins TRBV2 to TRBJ1-2; 7 bases are shared with TRBD1. The CDR3 is made up of 15 amino acids. V lost 4 bases to trimming and J lost 6 bases; unmatched junction nucleotides: 11. Per the germline V gene, CDR1 is SNHLY and CDR2 is FYNNEI. The CDR3 region is CASSGRQGSYDGYTF. The CDR3 nucleotides read TGTGCCAGCAGTGGCCGACAGGGATCGTATGATGGCTACACCTTC.

The CDR3, as DNA: TGTGCCAGCAGTAATTCAGGGACTAGGGCCTACAATGAGCAGTTCTTC. Protein sequence: CASSNSGTRAYNEQFF. V gene TRBV2 combines with J gene TRBJ2-1, with 8 bases fitting TRBD2. J was trimmed by 2 bases and V by 5 bases; bases with no gene match: 8. This CDR3 region has 16 residues. Germline CDR1 and CDR2: SNHLY and FYNNEI.

V and J are TRBV9 and TRBJ2-3; 12 nucleotides line up with TRBD2. V shed 2 bases and J 4 bases; nucleotides not matched to a gene: 5. CDR1 SGDLS and CDR2 YYNGEE come from the germline V gene. This CDR3 has 16 residues. This chain's CDR3 is CASSVQTSGSADTQYF. CDR3 DNA sequence: TGTGCCAGCAGCGTCCAGACTAGCGGGAGCGCAGATACGCAGTATTTT.

The V call is TRBV7-8, the J call TRBJ1-1, with unresolved D. Germline-derived CDR1 and CDR2 are SGHVS and FQNEAQ. V was shortened by 3 bases and J by 0 bases, with 8 bases between the two germline ends. This CDR3 is 14 amino acids long. The CDR3 protein is CASSFAQLNTEAFF. In DNA form, the CDR3 reads TGTGCCAGCAGCTTTGCACAGTTGAACACTGAAGCTTTCTTT. Full variable domain (remainder filled in from reference TRBV7-8 and TRBJ1-1): GAGVSQSPRYKVAKRGQDVALRCDPISGHVSLFWYQQALGQGPEFLTYFQNEAQLDKSGLPSDRFFAERPEGSVSTLKIQRTQQEDSAVYLCASSFAQLNTEAFFGQGTRLTVV.

The CDR3, as DNA: TGCGCCAGCAGCCAAGAGGGAGAACGGCCCCAGCATTTT. The encoded protein is CASSQEGERPQHF. This chain links TRBV4-1 with TRBJ1-5; no firm D call. V shed 0 bases and J shed 9 bases, with 9 bases lying between them. The CDR3 runs 13 residues. Germline V gene sequence: CDR1 MGHRA, CDR2 YSYEKL.

The chain links TRBV6-1 to TRBJ1-1; tentatively, D is TRBD1 (5 bases). V was cut by 7 bases and J by 2 bases, with 17 bases left in between. CDR1 and CDR2 from the germline V gene are MNHNS and SASEGT. This CDR3 has 15 amino acids. CDR3 sequence (DNA): TGTGCCAGCACGAGAGGAGGGGCGGTAAACACTGAAGCTTTCTTT. This encodes CASTRGGAVNTEAFF.

The V gene is TRBV30, the J gene TRBJ2-5; perhaps TRBD2 as D (6 bases). The length of the CDR3 is 12 residues. Germline V gene lookup returns CDR1 GTSNPN and CDR2 SVGIG (reference sequence). Trimming stripped 7 bases from V and 5 bases from J, with 14 bases between. The CDR3 sequence: CASIREHETQYF. The DNA for the CDR3 is TGTGCCTCCATTCGGGAGCACGAGACCCAGTACTTC.

The gene calls are TRBV7-8 and TRBJ2-7, with TRBD2 as a possible D gene (6 bases). The CDR3 loop spans 14 amino acids. The V gene lost 5 bases and the J gene lost 1 base, with 12 bases spanning the gap. Germline V gene sequence: CDR1 SGHVS, CDR2 FQNEAQ. The CDR3 region has the DNA TGTGCCAGCAGCCCCCGGGACTCATCCTACGAGCAGTACTTC. Translated, it gives CASSPRDSSYEQYF.

This clone was counted only a few times. The chain is built from TRBV7-9 and TRBJ1-2, with TRBD1 as a possible D gene (6 bases). V lost 6 bases and J lost 7, with 12 bases in between. CDR1 SEHNR and CDR2 FQNEAQ come from the germline V gene (reference sequence). The CDR3 length is 12 residues. Here the CDR3 DNA reads TGTGCCAGCAGGACAGGTAGATCTGGCTACACCTTC. As protein: CASRTGRSGYTF.

The genes are TRBV4-1 and TRBJ2-5, with TRBD1 matching 8 bases. Germline lookup yields CDR1 MGHRA and CDR2 YSYEKL. Germline trimming cut 1 base from V and 6 bases from J; bases unmatched to any gene: 4. CDR3 length: 14 residues. The CDR3 region has the DNA TGCGCCAGCAGCCAAGGACAGGGGTTGAAGACCCAGTACTTC. Translating it yields CASSQGQGLKTQYF.

J is TRBJ2-1 and V is TRBV7-2, with 11 positions matching TRBD1. The J segment lost 15 bases and the V segment lost 3 bases, leaving 4 bases of the junction unmatched. The CDR3 has 12 amino acids. In germline, CDR1 is SGHTA, CDR2 FQGNSA. In DNA, the CDR3 is TGTGCCAGCAGCTTGAGGGACAGGGGGGGGTTCTTC. This translates into CASSLRDRGGFF. Drawing the rest from reference TRBV7-2 and TRBJ2-1, the complete variable domain is GAGVSQSPSNKVTEKGKDVELRCDPISGHTALYWYRQSLGQGLEFLIYFQGNSAPDKSGLPSDRFSAERTGGSVSTLTIQRTQQEDSAVYLCASSLRDRGGFFGPGTRLTVL.

The chain carries TRBV6-1 and TRBJ1-5, with D perhaps TRBD1 (5 bases). The CDR3 length is 15 residues. Trimming stripped 2 bases from V and 2 bases from J, with 10 bases between. Germline V lookup: CDR1 MNHNS, CDR2 SASEGT. CDR3 sequence reads: CASSELGGGNQPQHF. The CDR3, as DNA: TGTGCCAGCAGTGAATTGGGGGGTGGCAATCAGCCCCAGCATTTT.

The chain is built from TRBV19 and TRBJ1-1; 10 bases map to TRBD1. Germline CDR1 and CDR2: LNHDA and SQIVND (reference sequence). This CDR3 region has 14 residues. V was clipped by 7 bases and J by 3 bases; unmatched bases: 5. In nucleotides, the CDR3 is TGTGCCAGTACCCCGACAGGGGGCTACACTGAAGCTTTCTTT. This gives the protein CASTPTGGYTEAFF.